These T cell receptor beta chains were read from a single sample in a study of T-cell reconstitution after alpha-beta-depleted transplantation in children. TCRdb recomputed calls from the PCR reads with MiXCR, one row per CDR3 protein. The table shows 500,000 to 650,000 distinct CDR3 sequences, with about an eighth occurring only once. The input for sequencing was PBMCs, mostly from graft donor cells, taken 180 days after TCRalphabeta/CD19-depleted stem cell transplant. All receptors derive from a female patient aged 2 to 10 who had a stem cell transplant for aplastic anemia, so the T cells may come from the graft donor. Each CDR3 is given with its conserved first and last residue. A D gene is named only where the DNA matches it firmly. The listing skips clone size in some rows; elsewhere it reads once, few, many or a size class.

CDR3nt: TGTGCCAGCAGCTTAGGACTAGCGGGACCTAGCACAGATACGCAGTATTTT; CDR3aa: CASSLGLAGPSTDTQYF; abundance: many; len: 17; j_gene: TRBJ2-3; v_gene: TRBV7-3; d_gene: TRBD2
CDR3nt: TGCGCCAGCAGCCAAGATCGGCAGGGTCGCACTGAAGCTTTCTTT; CDR3aa: CASSQDRQGRTEAFF; abundance: once; len: 15; j_gene: TRBJ1-1; v_gene: TRBV4-3; d_gene: .
CDR3nt: TGTGCCAGCTCACCTCGGGACAGGGATCACGAGCAGTACTTC; CDR3aa: CASSPRDRDHEQYF; abundance: .; len: 14; j_gene: TRBJ2-7; v_gene: TRBV18; d_gene: TRBD1
CDR3nt: TGTGCCAGCAGCTGGGACGGGACAGGAGGTAGGAGCAATCAGCCCCAGCATTTT; CDR3aa: CASSWDGTGGRSNQPQHF; abundance: .; len: 18; j_gene: TRBJ1-5; v_gene: TRBV6-2/TRBV6-3; d_gene: TRBD1
CDR3nt: TGTGCCAGCAGCTTGAGGGTAGGGGGCGACTATGGCTACACCTTC; CDR3aa: CASSLRVGGDYGYTF; abundance: .; len: 15; j_gene: TRBJ1-2; v_gene: TRBV7-2; d_gene: TRBD1
CDR3nt: TGTGCCAGCAGCTTCTCGGACTACTCCCCAGATACGCAGTATTTT; CDR3aa: CASSFSDYSPDTQYF; abundance: many; len: 15; j_gene: TRBJ2-3; v_gene: TRBV7-9; d_gene: .
CDR3nt: TGTGCCATCAGGGCCCTTGTTGGAGAGACCCAGTACTTC; CDR3aa: CAIRALVGETQYF; abundance: few; len: 13; j_gene: TRBJ2-5; v_gene: TRBV10-3; d_gene: .
CDR3nt: TGTGCCAGCAGTCAACCGGGACAGGGGAGCGGAGGCTACACCTTC; CDR3aa: CASSQPGQGSGGYTF; abundance: few; len: 15; j_gene: TRBJ1-2; v_gene: TRBV28; d_gene: TRBD1
CDR3nt: TGTGCCAGCAGTTTTTTATTTGGAGGACGCCTAGGGAGCAATCAGCCCCAGCATTTT; CDR3aa: CASSFLFGGRLGSNQPQHF; abundance: few; len: 19; j_gene: TRBJ1-5; v_gene: TRBV27; d_gene: .
CDR3nt: TGCAGCGTAGGGGGGCGTGCACGGACAGGGGGGGAGACCCAGTACTTC; CDR3aa: CSVGGRARTGGETQYF; abundance: many; len: 16; j_gene: TRBJ2-5; v_gene: TRBV29-1; d_gene: TRBD1
CDR3nt: TGCAGTGCTTTTAACACCGCCAACACCGGGGAGCCGTTTTTT; CDR3aa: CSAFNTANTGEPFF; abundance: .; len: 14; j_gene: TRBJ2-2; v_gene: TRBV20-1; d_gene: .
CDR3nt: TGTGCCAGCAGTTACCCGGCCATGTCGGGCACAGATACGCAGTATTTT; CDR3aa: CASSYPAMSGTDTQYF; abundance: .; len: 16; j_gene: TRBJ2-3; v_gene: TRBV6-5; d_gene: .
CDR3nt: TGTGCCAGCTCACCACCCACTAGCGGAGCCTACGAGCAGTACTTC; CDR3aa: CASSPPTSGAYEQYF; abundance: few; len: 15; j_gene: TRBJ2-7; v_gene: TRBV18; d_gene: TRBD2
CDR3nt: TGCGCCAGCAGCCAAGCTAGCAGACGCTCCTACAATGAGCAGTTCTTC; CDR3aa: CASSQASRRSYNEQFF; abundance: .; len: 16; j_gene: TRBJ2-1; v_gene: TRBV4-3; d_gene: .
CDR3nt: TGTGCCAGCAGCCCCGGTGAGGGTGAGACCCAGTACTTC; CDR3aa: CASSPGEGETQYF; abundance: .; len: 13; j_gene: TRBJ2-5; v_gene: TRBV7-3; d_gene: .
CDR3nt: TGCGCCAGCAGCCAAGATTCCGTCGTCGGCACAGATACGCAGTATTTT; CDR3aa: CASSQDSVVGTDTQYF; abundance: .; len: 16; j_gene: TRBJ2-3; v_gene: TRBV4-1; d_gene: .
CDR3nt: TGTGCCAGCAGTCAATGGGGACAGGGGGCAACCTACGAGCAGTACTTC; CDR3aa: CASSQWGQGATYEQYF; abundance: .; len: 16; j_gene: TRBJ2-7; v_gene: TRBV6-1; d_gene: TRBD1
CDR3nt: TGTGCCAGCAGCTTGCGACAGCAAAACACCGGGGAGCTGTTTTTT; CDR3aa: CASSLRQQNTGELFF; abundance: .; len: 15; j_gene: TRBJ2-2; v_gene: TRBV5-4; d_gene: .
CDR3nt: TGTGCCAGCAGCCATGGGACAGCCTCTGGAAACACCATATATTTT; CDR3aa: CASSHGTASGNTIYF; abundance: few; len: 15; j_gene: TRBJ1-3; v_gene: TRBV3-1; d_gene: TRBD1
CDR3nt: TGTGCCAGCAGCCAAGGCCGGGGGACTAGCGGGAGGGCGGTGAACTACAATGAGCAGTTCTTC; CDR3aa: CASSQGRGTSGRAVNYNEQFF; abundance: .; len: 21; j_gene: TRBJ2-1; v_gene: TRBV3-1; d_gene: TRBD2
CDR3nt: TGCGCCAGCAGCCAAGATAAGATCGATAGAGCCCCCTACAATGAGCAGTTCTTC; CDR3aa: CASSQDKIDRAPYNEQFF; abundance: few; len: 18; j_gene: TRBJ2-1; v_gene: TRBV4-3; d_gene: .
CDR3nt: TGCAGTAAGAGGGGCGCAGTAGGGGATACGCAGTATTTT; CDR3aa: CSKRGAVGDTQYF; abundance: few; len: 13; j_gene: TRBJ2-3; v_gene: TRBV29-1; d_gene: .
CDR3nt: TGCAGTGCTAGGGCAGGGGCAACTAATGAAAAACTGTTTTTT; CDR3aa: CSARAGATNEKLFF; abundance: few; len: 14; j_gene: TRBJ1-4; v_gene: TRBV20-1; d_gene: .
CDR3nt: TGCAGTGCTAGAGGTACGACTAGCCTTGGAATCTTC; CDR3aa: CSARGTTSLGIF; abundance: .; len: 12; j_gene: TRBJ2-1; v_gene: TRBV20-1; d_gene: TRBD2
CDR3nt: TGTGCCAGCAGTCACGCTGGTCAGGGAGCCTACGAGCAGTACTTC; CDR3aa: CASSHAGQGAYEQYF; abundance: .; len: 15; j_gene: TRBJ2-7; v_gene: TRBV6-5; d_gene: .
CDR3nt: TGTGCCAGCAGTTTAATCCGAGGGCCGAACACCGGGGAGCTGTTTTTT; CDR3aa: CASSLIRGPNTGELFF; abundance: few; len: 16; j_gene: TRBJ2-2; v_gene: TRBV28; d_gene: .
CDR3nt: TGTGCCAGCAGATACGGAAACGACAGGGGCGTCCTGAGGAATCAGCCCCAGCATTTT; CDR3aa: CASRYGNDRGVLRNQPQHF; abundance: few; len: 19; j_gene: TRBJ1-5; v_gene: TRBV27; d_gene: TRBD1
CDR3nt: TGTGCCAGCAGCTTAGTCGCCTACCTAGAGACCGGGGAGCTGTTTTTT; CDR3aa: CASSLVAYLETGELFF; abundance: few; len: 16; j_gene: TRBJ2-2; v_gene: TRBV7-2; d_gene: .
CDR3nt: TGTGCCACCAGCAGAGTGGGGGAGACGGGGGGCGAGACCCAGTACTTC; CDR3aa: CATSRVGETGGETQYF; abundance: few; len: 16; j_gene: TRBJ2-5; v_gene: TRBV15; d_gene: .
CDR3nt: TGTGCCAGCTCACCACCGGGCGGCAATCAGCCCCAGCATTTT; CDR3aa: CASSPPGGNQPQHF; abundance: .; len: 14; j_gene: TRBJ1-5; v_gene: TRBV18; d_gene: .
CDR3nt: TGTGCCAGCAGCTTATCGCGGACAGGAGCCTACAATGAGCAGTTCTTC; CDR3aa: CASSLSRTGAYNEQFF; abundance: many; len: 16; j_gene: TRBJ2-1; v_gene: TRBV7-3; d_gene: TRBD1
CDR3nt: TGTGCCAGCAGCCCTGGACTAGCCGGAGAAGGAGGTGAGCAGTTCTTC; CDR3aa: CASSPGLAGEGGEQFF; abundance: many; len: 16; j_gene: TRBJ2-1; v_gene: TRBV7-2; d_gene: TRBD2
CDR3nt: TGTGCCAGCAGCCAGCAGGGGGCTAATGAGCAGTTCTTC; CDR3aa: CASSQQGANEQFF; abundance: few; len: 13; j_gene: TRBJ2-1; v_gene: TRBV3-1; d_gene: TRBD1
CDR3nt: TGTGCCAGCAGCTTAGAATCCCTACTAGCGGGCCCTTACAATGAGCAGTTCTTC; CDR3aa: CASSLESLLAGPYNEQFF; abundance: .; len: 18; j_gene: TRBJ2-1; v_gene: TRBV11-2; d_gene: TRBD2
CDR3nt: TGTGCCAGCAACCTAGCGGGAGGCCGCGATGAGCAGTTCTTC; CDR3aa: CASNLAGGRDEQFF; abundance: few; len: 14; j_gene: TRBJ2-1; v_gene: TRBV9; d_gene: TRBD2
CDR3nt: TGTGCCAGCACCCCAGGGACTAGCGGGAGGGCCTATGAGCAGTTCTTC; CDR3aa: CASTPGTSGRAYEQFF; abundance: .; len: 16; j_gene: TRBJ2-1; v_gene: TRBV6-1; d_gene: TRBD2
CDR3nt: TGCGCCAGCAGCCAAGGAGCAGGGTCCACCGGGGAGCTGTTTTTT; CDR3aa: CASSQGAGSTGELFF; abundance: few; len: 15; j_gene: TRBJ2-2; v_gene: TRBV4-3; d_gene: .
CDR3nt: TGCAGTCCCAATACGGCAACCGTTGAAGCTTTCTTT; CDR3aa: CSPNTATVEAFF; abundance: few; len: 12; j_gene: TRBJ1-1; v_gene: TRBV20-1; d_gene: .
CDR3nt: TGTGCCTGGACTACCGGGACTAGCGCCTACTTTCAAGAGACCCAGTACTTC; CDR3aa: CAWTTGTSAYFQETQYF; abundance: .; len: 17; j_gene: TRBJ2-5; v_gene: TRBV30; d_gene: TRBD2
CDR3nt: TGTGCCAGCGCGGACAATCCGCGCGAGCAGTACTTC; CDR3aa: CASADNPREQYF; abundance: .; len: 12; j_gene: TRBJ2-7; v_gene: TRBV3-1; d_gene: .
CDR3nt: TGTGCCAGCAGCTTAGGTGCGGAGGGCTACACCTTC; CDR3aa: CASSLGAEGYTF; abundance: .; len: 12; j_gene: TRBJ1-2; v_gene: TRBV7-9; d_gene: .
CDR3nt: TGTGCCAGCAGTTATGGACAGGGCCTTGGGTATACGCAGTATTTT; CDR3aa: CASSYGQGLGYTQYF; abundance: few; len: 15; j_gene: TRBJ2-3; v_gene: TRBV6-5; d_gene: TRBD1
CDR3nt: TGTGCCAGCAGCTGGGGGAGGGCGGGACATGAGCAGTTCTTC; CDR3aa: CASSWGRAGHEQFF; abundance: .; len: 14; j_gene: TRBJ2-1; v_gene: TRBV11-2; d_gene: TRBD2
CDR3nt: TGTGCCAGCAGCCTAAGGGGGGACTCGGCGGCCAATGAGCAGTTCTTC; CDR3aa: CASSLRGDSAANEQFF; abundance: few; len: 16; j_gene: TRBJ2-1; v_gene: TRBV9; d_gene: .
CDR3nt: TGTGCCAGCAGCCCGCCGAGTTGGGGCTATGGCTACACCTTC; CDR3aa: CASSPPSWGYGYTF; abundance: few; len: 14; j_gene: TRBJ1-2; v_gene: TRBV7-2; d_gene: .
CDR3nt: TGTGCCAGCTCACCTAGACTAGCGGGGAACGAGCAGTACTTC; CDR3aa: CASSPRLAGNEQYF; abundance: .; len: 14; j_gene: TRBJ2-7; v_gene: TRBV18; d_gene: TRBD2
CDR3nt: TGCAGCGCCTCAGACAGTCGCTATGAAAAACTGTTTTTT; CDR3aa: CSASDSRYEKLFF; abundance: .; len: 13; j_gene: TRBJ1-4; v_gene: TRBV29-1; d_gene: .
CDR3nt: TGCGCCAGCAGCGGGACTAGCGGACCTTCCACAGATACGCAGTATTTT; CDR3aa: CASSGTSGPSTDTQYF; abundance: few; len: 16; j_gene: TRBJ2-3; v_gene: TRBV5-1; d_gene: TRBD2
CDR3nt: TGTGCCAGCAGCTTAGTGCCGGATAGCAATCAGCCCCAGCATTTT; CDR3aa: CASSLVPDSNQPQHF; abundance: few; len: 15; j_gene: TRBJ1-5; v_gene: TRBV7-2; d_gene: .
CDR3nt: TGTGCCAGCAGTAGGGGTTTATCCTACAATGAGCAGTTCTTC; CDR3aa: CASSRGLSYNEQFF; abundance: .; len: 14; j_gene: TRBJ2-1; v_gene: TRBV28; d_gene: .
CDR3nt: TGTGCCAGCAGATTGGATCCGGACAGGGGGGACTATGGCTACACCTTC; CDR3aa: CASRLDPDRGDYGYTF; abundance: few; len: 16; j_gene: TRBJ1-2; v_gene: TRBV6-2/TRBV6-3; d_gene: TRBD1
CDR3nt: TGTGCCAGCAGCTCCCGGGGGCCGACGGGACCAGATACGCAGTATTTT; CDR3aa: CASSSRGPTGPDTQYF; abundance: few; len: 16; j_gene: TRBJ2-3; v_gene: TRBV7-9; d_gene: .
CDR3nt: TGCAGCGCTTCGGGGCTCTCTGGGGCCAACGTCCTGACTTTC; CDR3aa: CSASGLSGANVLTF; abundance: few; len: 14; j_gene: TRBJ2-6; v_gene: TRBV29-1; d_gene: .